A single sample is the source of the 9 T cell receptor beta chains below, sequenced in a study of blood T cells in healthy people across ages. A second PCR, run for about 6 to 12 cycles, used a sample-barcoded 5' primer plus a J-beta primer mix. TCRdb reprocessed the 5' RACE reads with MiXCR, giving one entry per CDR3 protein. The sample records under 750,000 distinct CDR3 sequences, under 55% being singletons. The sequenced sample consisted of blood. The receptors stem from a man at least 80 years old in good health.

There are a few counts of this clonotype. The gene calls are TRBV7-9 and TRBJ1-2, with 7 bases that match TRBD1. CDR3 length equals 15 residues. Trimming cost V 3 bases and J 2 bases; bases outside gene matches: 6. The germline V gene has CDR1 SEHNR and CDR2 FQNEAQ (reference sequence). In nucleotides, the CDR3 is TGTGCCAGCAGCTTGGGGGGGACAGCCAACTATGGCTACACCTTC. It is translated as CASSLGGTANYGYTF.

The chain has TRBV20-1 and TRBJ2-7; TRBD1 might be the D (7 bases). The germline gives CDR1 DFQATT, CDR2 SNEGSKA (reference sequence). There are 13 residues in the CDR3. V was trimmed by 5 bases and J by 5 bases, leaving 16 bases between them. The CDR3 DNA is TGCAGTGCTGGTACAGGGGAGGTCCACGAGCAGTACTTC. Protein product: CSAGTGEVHEQYF.

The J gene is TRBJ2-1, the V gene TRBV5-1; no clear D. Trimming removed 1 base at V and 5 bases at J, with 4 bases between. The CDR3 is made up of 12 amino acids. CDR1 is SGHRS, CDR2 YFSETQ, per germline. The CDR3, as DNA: TGCGCCAGCAGCTTGTGGAACAATGAGCAGTTCTTC. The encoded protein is CASSLWNNEQFF.

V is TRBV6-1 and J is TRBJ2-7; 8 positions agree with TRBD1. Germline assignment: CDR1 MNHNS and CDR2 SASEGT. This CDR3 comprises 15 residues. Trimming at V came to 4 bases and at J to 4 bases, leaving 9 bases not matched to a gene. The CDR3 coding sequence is TGTGCCAGCAGTGCAGGGGGCGGTCAAGCATACGAGCAGTACTTC. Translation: CASSAGGGQAYEQYF.

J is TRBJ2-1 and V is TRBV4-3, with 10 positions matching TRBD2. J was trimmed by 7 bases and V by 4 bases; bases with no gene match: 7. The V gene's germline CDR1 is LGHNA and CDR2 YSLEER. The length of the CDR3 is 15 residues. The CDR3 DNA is TGCGCCAGCAGCCTCAAAGCGGGGGGGCAGAATGAGCAGTTCTTC. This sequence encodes CASSLKAGGQNEQFF.

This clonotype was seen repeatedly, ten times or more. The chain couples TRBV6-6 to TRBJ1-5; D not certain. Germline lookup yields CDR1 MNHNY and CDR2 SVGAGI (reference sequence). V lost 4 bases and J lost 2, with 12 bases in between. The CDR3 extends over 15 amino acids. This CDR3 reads CASSSFSGGNQPQHF. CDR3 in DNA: TGTGCCAGCAGTTCCTTTTCCGGGGGCAATCAGCCCCAGCATTTT.

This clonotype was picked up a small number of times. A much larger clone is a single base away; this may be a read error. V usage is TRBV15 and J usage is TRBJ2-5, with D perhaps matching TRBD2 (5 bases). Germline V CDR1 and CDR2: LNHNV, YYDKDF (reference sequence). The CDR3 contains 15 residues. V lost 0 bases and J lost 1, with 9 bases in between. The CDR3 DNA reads TGTGCCACCAGCAGAGACCGCGGACTCCAAGAGACCCAGTACTTC. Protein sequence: CATSRDRGLQETQYF.

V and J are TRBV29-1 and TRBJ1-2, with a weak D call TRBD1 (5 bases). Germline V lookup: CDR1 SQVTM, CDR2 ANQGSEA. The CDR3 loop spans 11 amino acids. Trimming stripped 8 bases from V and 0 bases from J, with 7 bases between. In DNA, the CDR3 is TGCAGCTTGGGGCCTAACTATGGCTACACCTTC. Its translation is CSLGPNYGYTF.

The CDR3 sequence is CSVEVFTVSQTYEQYF. The CDR3, as DNA: TGCAGCGTTGAAGTGTTTACGGTCAGTCAAACCTACGAGCAGTACTTC. The rearrangement links TRBV29-1 to TRBJ2-7; D is uncertain. This CDR3 has 16 residues. Germline V CDR1 and CDR2: SQVTM, ANQGSEA. Trimming removed 1 base from V and 2 bases from J, with 18 bases in between.